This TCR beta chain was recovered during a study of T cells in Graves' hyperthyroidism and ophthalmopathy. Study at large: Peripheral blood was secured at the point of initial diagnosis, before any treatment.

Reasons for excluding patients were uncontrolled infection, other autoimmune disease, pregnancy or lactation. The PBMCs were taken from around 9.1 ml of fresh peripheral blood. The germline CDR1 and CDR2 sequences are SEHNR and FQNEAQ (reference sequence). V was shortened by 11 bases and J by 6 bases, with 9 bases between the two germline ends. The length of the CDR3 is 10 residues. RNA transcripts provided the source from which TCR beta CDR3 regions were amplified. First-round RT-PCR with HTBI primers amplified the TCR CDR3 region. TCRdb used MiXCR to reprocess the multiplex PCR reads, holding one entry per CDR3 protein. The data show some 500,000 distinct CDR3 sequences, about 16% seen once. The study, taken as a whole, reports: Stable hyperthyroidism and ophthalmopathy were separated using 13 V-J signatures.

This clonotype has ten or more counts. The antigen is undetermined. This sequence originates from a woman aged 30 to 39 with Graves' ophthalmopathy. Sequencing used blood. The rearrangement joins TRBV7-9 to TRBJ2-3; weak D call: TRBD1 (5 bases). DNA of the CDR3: TGTGCCGGACAAGGGGATACGCAGTATTTT. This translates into CAGQGDTQYF.